Each of the 29 T cell receptor beta chains below was sequenced from the same sample in a study of OX40 agonist ivuxolimab in advanced cancers. Method: immunoSEQ multiplex PCR; TCRdb's copy keeps in-frame clones and lacks some. The data show over 85,000 clones, 90% to 95% seen once. The specimen comprised CD4+ or CD8+ T cells sorted from blood, sampled in a trial of the OX40 agonist ivuxolimab. These TCRs come from an adult with an advanced solid tumor such as melanoma, head and neck, liver or kidney cancer.

This clone has more than one count but fewer than ten. The chain combines TRBV28 with TRBJ2-3, with D possibly being TRBD1 (6 bases). Germline CDR1 is MDHEN and CDR2 is SYDVKM. The CDR3 covers 15 residues. V lost 2 bases and J lost 3, with 12 bases in between. The CDR3 region is CASSLQGSSTDTQYF. CDR3 coding DNA: TGTGCCAGCAGTTTACAGGGGTCGTCGACAGATACGCAGTATTTT.

V gene TRBV28 combines with J gene TRBJ2-4; 13 nucleotides match TRBD2. The V and J ends lost 6 bases and 4 bases, in that order; junction bases with no gene match: 3. Germline V lookup: CDR1 MDHEN, CDR2 SYDVKM. The CDR3 sequence is 15 residues long. The CDR3 nucleotides read TGTGCCAGCAGGCAGACTAGCGGGGGGAAAAACATTCAGTACTTC. It codes for CASRQTSGGKNIQYF.

V is TRBV6-5 and J is TRBJ2-7, with D possibly TRBD1 on 6 matching bases. The V gene's germline CDR1 is MNHEY and CDR2 SVGAGI. Trimming removed 3 bases at V and 8 bases at J, with 11 bases between. This CDR3 is built from 12 residues. DNA for the CDR3: TGTGCCAGCAGTTATTCTACAGGGAAGCAGTACTTC. Translation: CASSYSTGKQYF.

The rearrangement joins TRBV5-4 to TRBJ2-1, with TRBD2 matching over 10 bases. The CDR3 consists of 16 residues. The V segment lost 0 bases and the J segment 4 bases; nucleotides outside the gene matches: 4. In germline, CDR1 is SGHNT, CDR2 YYREEE (reference sequence). CDR3: CASSLVASGSYNEQFF. As DNA, the CDR3 is TGTGCCAGCAGCTTGGTCGCTAGCGGGAGTTACAATGAGCAGTTCTTC. The full variable domain, rest sourced from reference TRBV5-4 and TRBJ2-1, is ETGVTQSPTHLIKTRGQQVTLRCSSQSGHNTVSWYQQALGQGPQFIFQYYREEENGRGNFPPRFSGLQFPNYSSELNVNALELDDSALYLCASSLVASGSYNEQFFGPGTRLTVL.

As for this clone: This sample also contains other DNA sequences that code for the same CDR3. The rearrangement links TRBV19 to TRBJ2-2; possibly TRBD2 for D (5 bases). The V gene's germline CDR1 is LNHDA and CDR2 SQIVND (reference sequence). CDR3 length: 13 residues. The V and J ends lost 4 bases and 5 bases respectively, with 8 bases between them. CDR3 sequence (DNA): TGTGCCAGTAGTACCGAGCGGACCGGGGAGCTGTTTTTT. Translation: CASSTERTGELFF.

CDR3 amino acids: CATSREGLAGGEQFF. CDR3 nucleotide sequence: TGTGCCACCAGCAGAGAAGGACTAGCGGGAGGTGAGCAGTTCTTC. The rearrangement uses TRBV15 and TRBJ2-1; 14 positions match TRBD2. The trim removed 0 bases at V and 9 bases at J, leaving 1 base unmatched. Germline CDR1 reads LNHNV; CDR2 reads YYDKDF (reference sequence). This CDR3 has 15 amino acids.

The J gene is TRBJ2-5, the V gene TRBV19; D not resolved. Trimming cost V 5 bases and J 5 bases, with 18 bases left between them. The CDR3 spans 15 residues. Germline V gene data show CDR1 as LNHDA and CDR2 as SQIVND (reference sequence). CDR3 DNA: TGTGCCAGTAGTCCCCGGCGTTCCAGTCGGGAGACCCAGTACTTC. It yields the protein CASSPRRSSRETQYF.

This chain connects TRBV9 to TRBJ2-1; TRBD1 agrees at 9 bases. There are 16 residues in the CDR3. Germline CDR1 reads SGDLS; CDR2 reads YYNGEE. The V gene end was trimmed by 0 bases and the J gene end by 12 bases; junction bases not matched to a gene: 13. In DNA, the CDR3 is TGTGCCAGCAGCGTAGGGGGGATGACGGGGACAGGGTGGCAGTTCTTC. It encodes CASSVGGMTGTGWQFF.

V usage is TRBV6-6 and J usage is TRBJ2-1, with unresolved D. The CDR3 is 15 residues long. Germline lookup yields CDR1 MNHNY and CDR2 SVGAGI (reference sequence). Trimming removed 5 bases at V and 1 base at J, with 12 bases between. This CDR3 reads CASSRPARSYNEQFF. CDR3 in DNA: TGTGCCAGCAGTAGGCCCGCTCGATCCTACAATGAGCAGTTCTTC.

V usage is TRBV6-6 and J usage is TRBJ1-6; 9 nucleotides align to TRBD1. Germline V gene lookup returns CDR1 MNHNY and CDR2 SVGAGI (reference sequence). The CDR3 length is 14 residues. V shed 5 bases, J shed 7 bases, and the junction held 3 bases outside the gene matches. This CDR3 reads CASSLQGANSPLHF. DNA of the CDR3: TGTGCCAGCAGTCTACAGGGGGCGAATTCACCCCTCCACTTT.

The chain recombines TRBV9 with TRBJ2-7; possibly TRBD2 for D (6 bases). CDR1 is SGDLS, CDR2 YYNGEE, per germline. V gave up 3 bases and J gave up 3 bases, with 13 bases separating them. This CDR3 has 14 residues. The DNA for the CDR3 is TGTGCCAGCAGCGAGAGACCTAGCGACTACGAGCAGTACTTC. The encoded protein is CASSERPSDYEQYF.

The genes are TRBV7-6 and TRBJ2-7; TRBD2 agrees at 10 bases. The V segment lost 4 bases and the J segment 4 bases; nucleotides outside the gene matches: 7. The germline gives CDR1 SGHVS, CDR2 FNYEAQ. The length of the CDR3 is 15 residues. CDR3: CASSSSGSPRYEQYF. The DNA for the CDR3 is TGTGCCAGCAGCTCTAGCGGGAGCCCTCGGTACGAGCAGTACTTC. The variable domain in full, with the rest retrieved from reference TRBV7-6 and TRBJ2-7, is GAGVSQSPRYKVTKRGQDVALRCDPISGHVSLYWYRQALGQGPEFLTYFNYEAQQDKSGLPNDRFSAERPEGSISTLTIQRTEQRDSAMYRCASSSSGSPRYEQYFGPGTRLTVT.

The DNA of the CDR3 is TGTGCCAGCAGCGGGCAGGGAGAGACCCAGTACTTC. Amino acids: CASSGQGETQYF. The genes are TRBV9 and TRBJ2-5, with D possibly matching TRBD1 (5 bases). With 3 bases removed from V and 4 bases from J, the gap between germline ends came to 7 bases. Germline V gene data show CDR1 as SGDLS and CDR2 as YYNGEE. The CDR3 extends over 12 amino acids.

The chain employs TRBV7-9 and TRBJ1-3, with TRBD1 matching over 9 bases. The CDR3 is 17 amino acids. V lost 1 base and J lost 3; bases outside the gene matches: 7. Germline loops: CDR1 SEHNR, CDR2 FQNEAQ (reference sequence). CDR3 residues: CASSLEETGGFGNTIYF. In DNA, the CDR3 is TGTGCCAGCAGCTTAGAGGAAACAGGGGGCTTTGGAAACACCATATATTTT.

CDR3 DNA: TGTGCCAGCAGCCCGCCGGGACGGTCCTACGAGCAGTACTTC. Its protein product is CASSPPGRSYEQYF. The chain combines TRBV7-2 with TRBJ2-7; D may match TRBD1 or TRBD2 (5 bases each). The CDR3 spans 14 residues. The V gene lost 5 bases and the J gene lost 1 base, with 12 bases spanning the gap. Per the germline V gene, CDR1 is SGHTA and CDR2 is FQGNSA.

J is TRBJ2-3 and V is TRBV7-8, with TRBD2 identical over 8 bases. Germline V lookup: CDR1 SGHVS, CDR2 FQNEAQ. The V segment lost 1 base and the J segment 6 bases; nucleotides outside the gene matches: 6. The length of the CDR3 is 15 residues. CDR3 sequence: CASSLGGLAVDTQYF. CDR3 in DNA: TGTGCCAGCAGCTTAGGAGGACTAGCTGTGGATACGCAGTATTTT.

The rearrangement uses TRBV30 and TRBJ1-1, with D perhaps matching TRBD1 (6 bases). Trimming took 2 bases from V and 0 from J, leaving 19 bases between them. This CDR3 contains 17 residues. Germline lookup yields CDR1 GTSNPN and CDR2 SVGIG (reference sequence). CDR3 loop: CAWSPTGFPLLNTEAFF. The CDR3 DNA follows: TGTGCCTGGAGTCCAACAGGGTTCCCGCTCTTGAACACTGAAGCTTTCTTT. The full variable domain, completed using reference TRBV30 and TRBJ1-1, is SQTIHQWPATLVQPVGSPLSLECTVEGTSNPNLYWYRQAAGRGLQLLFYSVGIGQISSEVPQNLSASRPQDRQFILSSKKLLLSDSGFYLCAWSPTGFPLLNTEAFFGQGTRLTVV.

This rearrangement joins TRBV6-6 to TRBJ2-7, with D unclear. Germline V CDR1 and CDR2: MNHNY, SVGAGI (reference sequence). CDR3 length: 11 amino acids. V was clipped by 7 bases and J by 3 bases, with 7 bases between them. The CDR3 DNA sequence: TGTGCCAGCAACTCTGTCTACGAGCAGTACTTC. Translated: CASNSVYEQYF.

The V and J genes are TRBV7-2 and TRBJ2-1, with D tentatively TRBD1 (6 bases). The germline V and J ends were trimmed by 5 bases and 6 bases, with 14 bases remaining between them. Germline V gene sequence: CDR1 SGHTA, CDR2 FQGNSA. The CDR3 sequence is 14 residues long. CDR3 sequence reads: CASSLAGASNEQFF. The CDR3, as DNA: TGTGCCAGCAGCCTCGCAGGGGCTAGCAATGAGCAGTTCTTC.

The CDR3 reads CASSITASGRNEQYF. The CDR3 DNA follows: TGTGCCAGTAGTATAACAGCTAGCGGGAGAAACGAGCAGTACTTC. This rearrangement joins TRBV19 to TRBJ2-7, with 10 positions matching TRBD2. V shed 2 bases and J 5 bases; nucleotides not matched to a gene: 6. Germline assignment: CDR1 LNHDA and CDR2 SQIVND (reference sequence). This CDR3 has 15 amino acids.

This chain uses TRBV5-6 with TRBJ1-4; D possibly corresponds to TRBD1 (5 bases). Germline values: CDR1 SGHDT, CDR2 YYEEEE. This CDR3 contains 14 residues. Trimming shortened V by 3 bases and J by 6 bases, and 12 bases separated the two germline ends. The CDR3 spells CASSSAGPYEKLFF. The CDR3 bases are TGTGCCAGCAGCTCCGCGGGGCCCTATGAAAAACTGTTTTTT.

This chain joins TRBV18 and TRBJ2-7; possibly TRBD1 for D (5 bases). Looked up from germline, CDR1 is KGHSH and CDR2 is LQKENI. Deletions cut 5 bases from V and 3 bases from J, with 17 bases between. This CDR3 is built from 15 residues. The CDR3 is CASSFRVQGNYEQYF. CDR3 DNA: TGTGCCAGCTCATTCAGGGTGCAGGGTAACTACGAGCAGTACTTC.

V is TRBV7-2 and J is TRBJ1-1, with 8 bases identical to TRBD1. Trimming cost V 4 bases and J 4 bases; bases outside gene matches: 5. CDR3 length equals 14 residues. Germline V gene data show CDR1 as SGHTA and CDR2 as FQGNSA. Written as DNA, the CDR3 is TGTGCCAGCAGCTCGCCGGACAGGGTCACTGAAGCTTTCTTT. This codes for CASSSPDRVTEAFF.

The chain employs TRBV7-9 and TRBJ1-4; 9 bases fit TRBD1. Germline values: CDR1 SEHNR, CDR2 FQNEAQ (reference sequence). CDR3 length equals 16 residues. V shed 5 bases and J 3 bases; nucleotides not matched to a gene: 7. CDR3 sequence (DNA): TGTGCCAGCAGCCGTAATACAGGGGGCGCTAATGAAAAACTGTTTTTT. This translates into CASSRNTGGANEKLFF.

The chain carries TRBV4-2 and TRBJ2-2; a possible D gene is TRBD2 (6 bases). The germline V gene has CDR1 LGHNA and CDR2 YNFKEQ. V was shortened by 5 bases and J by 0 bases, with 13 bases between the two germline ends. The CDR3 loop spans 16 amino acids. The CDR3 spells CASSNLIAANTGELFF. CDR3 nucleotide sequence: TGTGCCAGCAGCAATTTAATAGCGGCGAACACCGGGGAGCTGTTTTTT.

CDR3 sequence (DNA): TGTGCCAGCAGCTGGCGGGGGAATCAGCCCCAGCATTTT. It yields the protein CASSWRGNQPQHF. This chain joins TRBV21-1 and TRBJ1-5. TRBV21-1 is noted as a pseudogene. This CDR3 spans 13 amino acids.

The V call is TRBV28, the J call TRBJ2-7; D gene unclear. This CDR3 is built from 14 residues. CDR1 and CDR2 (germline): MDHEN, SYDVKM. The V end lost 2 bases, the J end lost 3 bases, and 11 bases lay between the germline ends. CDR3 protein: CASSLPGRDYEQYF. In nucleotides, the CDR3 is TGTGCCAGCAGTTTACCCGGGCGAGACTACGAGCAGTACTTC.

The CDR3 region has the DNA TGCGCCAGCAGTGATGGGGGGTCCGGGGCCAACGTCCTGACTTTC. Its translation is CASSDGGSGANVLTF. The chain carries TRBV10-2 and TRBJ2-6; D possibly corresponds to TRBD2 (6 bases). V shed 3 bases and J shed 4 bases, with 10 bases lying between them. The germline CDR1 and CDR2 sequences are WSHSY and SAAADI. The CDR3 has 15 residues.

CDR3 in amino acids: CASSLGRRGSPYEQYF. The CDR3, as DNA: TGTGCCAGCAGCTTAGGCCGGCGTGGAAGCCCCTACGAGCAGTACTTC. V is TRBV7-2 and J is TRBJ2-7; D gene uncertain. Per the germline V gene, CDR1 is SGHTA and CDR2 is FQGNSA. This CDR3 has 16 residues. The V end lost 1 base, the J end lost 2 bases, and 15 bases lay between the germline ends. The full variable domain, completed using reference TRBV7-2 and TRBJ2-7, is GAGVSQSPSNKVTEKGKDVELRCDPISGHTALYWYRQSLGQGLEFLIYFQGNSAPDKSGLPSDRFSAERTGGSVSTLTIQRTQQEDSAVYLCASSLGRRGSPYEQYFGPGTRLTVT.